This T cell receptor (beta chain) is drawn from a study of blood T cells in healthy people across ages. After removal of 4 bases from V and 0 bases from J, the junction contained 9 bases not matched to a gene. CDR3 size: 17 residues. Germline CDR1 reads KGHDR; CDR2 reads SFDVKD. It was with a sample-barcoded 5' primer and a J-beta primer mix that a second PCR of roughly 6 to 12 cycles was run. TCRdb ran MiXCR on the 5' RACE reads and lists one entry per CDR3 protein. The sample includes fewer than 1.5 million distinct CDR3 sequences, roughly 45% of them seen just once. The V gene is TRBV24-1, the J gene TRBJ2-3; 7 bases fit TRBD2. This clonotype originated in a woman aged 18 to 35 in good health. Sequenced sample: blood. The CDR3 bases are TGTGCCACCAGTGACCAAACGACAGCGGGAAGCACAGATACGCAGTATTTT. Its translation is CATSDQTTAGSTDTQYF.